The T cell receptor beta chain under discussion was sequenced for a study of blood T cells in healthy people across ages. Findings of the study overall: PBMCs were not sorted, which prevented a conclusive comparison of naive versus antigen-experienced cells. With donor CMV status unknown, expanded clonotype changes were possibly confounded.

Germline V CDR1 and CDR2: DFQATT, SNEGSKA (reference sequence). CDR3 size: 15 residues. Sample-barcoded 5' priming and a J-beta primer mix drove a second PCR of 7 to 11 cycles. TCRdb redid the calling of the 5' RACE reads with MiXCR, one entry per CDR3 protein. The table has 700,000 to 850,000 distinct CDR3 sequences, approximately 53% seen once. A note on this clonotype: What it recognizes is unknown. This may stem from a read error, because a much larger clone lies one nucleotide away.

This sequence was found in a man older than 75 in good health. Sequenced material: blood. This chain links TRBV20-1 with TRBJ2-7; TRBD1 is a possible D gene (6 bases). DNA of the CDR3: TGCGGTGCTAGAGATCTGGGGACAAAATCCTACGAGCAGTACTTC. Translation gives CGARDLGTKSYEQYF.